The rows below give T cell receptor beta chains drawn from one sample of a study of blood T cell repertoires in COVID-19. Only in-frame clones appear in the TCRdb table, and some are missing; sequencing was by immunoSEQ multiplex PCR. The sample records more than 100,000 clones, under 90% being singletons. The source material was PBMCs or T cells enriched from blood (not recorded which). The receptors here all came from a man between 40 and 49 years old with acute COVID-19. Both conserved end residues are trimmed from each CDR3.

CDR3 protein: ASSSRIGETQY
J gene: TRBJ2-5
V gene: TRBV11-3
CDR3 length: 11

CDR3 protein: ASSLSLGQGDYT
J gene: TRBJ1-2
V gene: TRBV27
CDR3 length: 12

CDR3 protein: ASSWGRGTENTEAF
J gene: TRBJ1-1
V gene: TRBV19
CDR3 length: 14

CDR3 protein: ASSSQGGYEQY
J gene: TRBJ2-7
V gene: TRBV6-6
CDR3 length: 11

CDR3 protein: ASSFTGQVYGYT
J gene: TRBJ1-2
V gene: TRBV5-4
CDR3 length: 12

CDR3 protein: ASRSDRDYGYT
J gene: TRBJ1-2
V gene: TRBV19
CDR3 length: 11

CDR3 protein: SVDDGEAGGYT
J gene: TRBJ1-2
V gene: TRBV29-1
CDR3 length: 11

CDR3 protein: AISDTRVNTGELF
J gene: TRBJ2-2
V gene: TRBV10-3
CDR3 length: 13

CDR3 protein: ASSDRLAGLHNEQF
J gene: TRBJ2-1
V gene: TRBV9
CDR3 length: 14

CDR3 protein: ASSRIPGQGAPT
J gene: TRBJ1-2
V gene: TRBV7-3
CDR3 length: 12

CDR3 protein: ASSFGVDRMHNYGYT
J gene: TRBJ1-2
V gene: TRBV28
CDR3 length: 15

CDR3 protein: ASSLAGADYGYT
J gene: TRBJ1-2
V gene: TRBV5-1
CDR3 length: 12

CDR3 protein: ASIERGAKNIQY
J gene: TRBJ2-4
V gene: TRBV6-5
CDR3 length: 12

CDR3 protein: ASSSSLAGAGELF
J gene: TRBJ2-2
V gene: TRBV5-1
CDR3 length: 13

CDR3 protein: AWDFGTSAQETQY
J gene: TRBJ2-5
V gene: TRBV30
CDR3 length: 13

CDR3 protein: ASSFTTGLNYGYT
J gene: TRBJ1-2
V gene: TRBV11-2
CDR3 length: 13

CDR3 protein: AWSVQTGGYGYT
J gene: TRBJ1-2
V gene: TRBV30
CDR3 length: 12

CDR3 protein: ASSPEAVTQY
J gene: TRBJ2-5
V gene: TRBV5-1
CDR3 length: 10

CDR3 protein: ASSLEGAYNEQF
J gene: TRBJ2-1
V gene: TRBV7-3
CDR3 length: 12

CDR3 protein: ASSRTGAGEKLF
J gene: TRBJ1-4
V gene: TRBV3-1/TRBV3-2
CDR3 length: 12

CDR3 protein: ASIASGGFSYEQY
J gene: TRBJ2-7
V gene: TRBV6-5
CDR3 length: 13

CDR3 protein: ASSPGTSAAYEQY
J gene: TRBJ2-7
V gene: TRBV18
CDR3 length: 13

CDR3 protein: ASSSSRENTGELF
J gene: TRBJ2-2
V gene: TRBV5-1
CDR3 length: 13

CDR3 protein: ASSAAGSYNEQF
J gene: TRBJ2-1
V gene: TRBV25-1
CDR3 length: 12

CDR3 protein: ATSDSKTSTRPTDTQY
J gene: TRBJ2-3
V gene: TRBV24-1
CDR3 length: 16

CDR3 protein: ASSPGTSSLY
J gene: TRBJ2-3
V gene: TRBV4-2
CDR3 length: 10

CDR3 protein: ASSFRTGTRSGANVLT
J gene: TRBJ2-6
V gene: TRBV5-1
CDR3 length: 16

CDR3 protein: ASSFPDRGYPHT
J gene: TRBJ1-2
V gene: TRBV5-4
CDR3 length: 12

CDR3 protein: ASSSNQGAAQF
J gene: TRBJ2-1
V gene: TRBV27
CDR3 length: 11

CDR3 protein: SAVAGGLNSGELF
J gene: TRBJ2-2
V gene: TRBV29-1
CDR3 length: 13

CDR3 protein: AINRDRVQETQY
J gene: TRBJ2-5
V gene: TRBV6-5
CDR3 length: 12

CDR3 protein: ASSEATTGNQPQH
J gene: TRBJ1-5
V gene: TRBV6-1
CDR3 length: 13

CDR3 protein: AWSRDREETQY
J gene: TRBJ2-5
V gene: TRBV30
CDR3 length: 11

CDR3 protein: ASSLGAGGLYEQY
J gene: TRBJ2-7
V gene: TRBV5-4
CDR3 length: 13

CDR3 protein: ASSYILEPYNEQF
J gene: TRBJ2-1
V gene: TRBV27
CDR3 length: 13

CDR3 protein: ATSRPQDSYTNEKLF
J gene: TRBJ1-4
V gene: TRBV15
CDR3 length: 15

CDR3 protein: AISEWGGANTEAF
J gene: TRBJ1-1
V gene: TRBV10-3
CDR3 length: 13

CDR3 protein: ASSPGTGVQPQH
J gene: TRBJ1-5
V gene: TRBV7-2
CDR3 length: 12

CDR3 protein: ASEQDYSYGYT
J gene: TRBJ1-2
V gene: TRBV2
CDR3 length: 11

CDR3 protein: ASSLGLVYNEQF
J gene: TRBJ2-1
V gene: TRBV5-4
CDR3 length: 12

CDR3 protein: ASSQGGGNQPQH
J gene: TRBJ1-5
V gene: TRBV3-1/TRBV3-2
CDR3 length: 12

CDR3 protein: ASSLIAAGGEQY
J gene: TRBJ2-7
V gene: TRBV7-3
CDR3 length: 12

CDR3 protein: ASSLQTGMDYEQY
J gene: TRBJ2-7
V gene: TRBV7-3
CDR3 length: 13

CDR3 protein: ASSPGLGGKAIEQY
J gene: TRBJ2-7
V gene: TRBV7-9
CDR3 length: 14

CDR3 protein: ASSLGRGPNTGELF
J gene: TRBJ2-2
V gene: TRBV11-2
CDR3 length: 14

CDR3 protein: AWSGPGNTIY
J gene: TRBJ1-3
V gene: TRBV30
CDR3 length: 10

CDR3 protein: ASSLDRNEKLF
J gene: TRBJ1-4
V gene: TRBV5-1
CDR3 length: 11

CDR3 protein: ASSNLQRSEAF
J gene: TRBJ1-1
V gene: TRBV19
CDR3 length: 11

CDR3 protein: ASSQMGGGAYEQY
J gene: TRBJ2-7
V gene: TRBV4-1
CDR3 length: 13

CDR3 protein: ASSGGQGAGSSNQPQH
J gene: TRBJ1-5
V gene: TRBV7-9
CDR3 length: 16

CDR3 protein: ASSPYDRGGYGYT
J gene: TRBJ1-2
V gene: TRBV18
CDR3 length: 13

CDR3 protein: ASSRDRRYNEQF
J gene: TRBJ2-1
V gene: TRBV2
CDR3 length: 12

CDR3 protein: ASSDTVQSEAF
J gene: TRBJ1-1
V gene: TRBV6-4
CDR3 length: 11

CDR3 protein: ASSSTELGKQF
J gene: TRBJ2-1
V gene: TRBV5-8
CDR3 length: 11

CDR3 protein: ASSTQGVTNEKLF
J gene: TRBJ1-4
V gene: TRBV9
CDR3 length: 13